These 27 T cell receptor beta chains share one sample of origin, sequenced in a study of blood T cell repertoires in COVID-19. Sequencing was performed with immunoSEQ multiplex PCR; in TCRdb, only in-frame clones are kept and a portion is missing. The sample holds 300,000 or so clones, more than 75% seen once. Sequenced material: peripheral blood. These receptors were taken from a man aged 50 or older with active or convalescent COVID-19.

Concerning this clone itself: Other DNA sequences within the sample encode an identical CDR3. V usage is TRBV7-2 and J usage is TRBJ2-7; tentatively, D is TRBD2 (6 bases). The CDR3 loop spans 14 amino acids. The germline V gene has CDR1 SGHTA and CDR2 FQGNSA. V was cut by 1 base and J by 1 base, with 8 bases left in between. CDR3 coding DNA: TGTGCCAGCAGCTTAGTGCGGGGATCCTACGAGCAGTACTTC. As protein: CASSLVRGSYEQYF.

The chain's CDR3 is CASSDIRGHHPSYGYTF. The CDR3, as DNA: TGTGCCAGCAGTGACATTCGCGGACACCATCCCTCCTATGGCTACACCTTC. The V and J genes are TRBV6-1 and TRBJ1-2, with D perhaps TRBD1 (5 bases). With 3 bases removed from V and 4 bases from J, the gap between germline ends came to 21 bases. CDR3 size: 17 residues. Germline V gene sequence: CDR1 MNHNS, CDR2 SASEGT.

The chain carries TRBV4-1 and TRBJ1-6; D is perhaps TRBD1 (6 bases). In germline, CDR1 is MGHRA, CDR2 YSYEKL. CDR3 length: 18 amino acids. Trimming removed 0 bases at V and 10 bases at J, with 22 bases between. The CDR3 DNA is TGCGCCAGCAGCCAAGATGTCGACAGGCTTGGAGTACGGTCACCCCTCCACTTT. It encodes CASSQDVDRLGVRSPLHF.

This chain uses TRBV24-1 with TRBJ2-3; D is possibly TRBD1 (5 bases). V was clipped by 3 bases and J by 2 bases, with 11 bases between them. This CDR3 has 15 residues. CDR1 KGHDR and CDR2 SFDVKD come from the germline V gene. The CDR3 reads CATSDTRQITDTQYF. CDR3 bases: TGTGCCACCAGTGATACAAGACAGATCACAGATACGCAGTATTTT.

This chain uses TRBV5-1 with TRBJ2-3; D gene unclear. The V gene lost 4 bases and the J gene lost 1 base, with 10 bases spanning the gap. Germline CDR1 reads SGHRS; CDR2 reads YFSETQ. CDR3 size: 14 residues. The DNA of the CDR3 is TGCGCCAGCAGCCCCTCGGCGGGCACAGATACGCAGTATTTT. Translating gives CASSPSAGTDTQYF.

The chain couples TRBV3-1 (or the pseudogene TRBV3-2) to TRBJ1-2; TRBD1 matches at 7 bases. Germline CDR1 and CDR2: LGHDT and YNNKEL (reference sequence). The V segment lost 1 base and the J segment 4 bases; nucleotides outside the gene matches: 3. The CDR3 sequence is 14 residues long. Here the CDR3 DNA reads TGTGCCAGCAGCCAAGCCGGGACAGCCTATGGCTACACCTTC. It is translated as CASSQAGTAYGYTF.

This chain connects TRBV6-5 to TRBJ2-2; D is undetermined. CDR3 length: 12 residues. V lost 8 bases to trimming and J lost 1 base, with 5 bases between them. CDR1 MNHEY and CDR2 SVGAGI come from the germline V gene. The CDR3 bases are TGTGCCAGCTACGGGAACACCGGGGAGCTGTTTTTT. As protein: CASYGNTGELFF.

The genes are TRBV10-3 and TRBJ2-2; no clear D gene. Trimming pared 6 bases from V and 2 bases from J, leaving 10 bases between. The CDR3 is 14 residues long. In germline, CDR1 is ENHRY, CDR2 SYGVKD. CDR3 in amino acids: CAISVNPNTGELFF. As DNA, the CDR3 is TGTGCCATCAGCGTAAATCCCAACACCGGGGAGCTGTTTTTT.

This clone was seen only a few times. The chain combines TRBV3-1 (or the pseudogene TRBV3-2) with TRBJ2-7; 11 nucleotides align to TRBD1. After removal of 1 base from V and 6 bases from J, the junction contained 2 bases not matched to a gene. Germline V gene data show CDR1 as LGHDT and CDR2 as YNNKEL (reference sequence). The CDR3 extends over 14 amino acids. The chain's CDR3 is CASSQGTGGSEQYF. The CDR3 DNA follows: TGTGCCAGCAGCCAAGGGACAGGGGGCTCCGAGCAGTACTTC.

The chain employs TRBV3-1 (or the pseudogene TRBV3-2) and TRBJ2-7, with 8 positions matching TRBD1. CDR1 LGHDT and CDR2 YNNKEL come from the germline V gene (reference sequence). The CDR3 is 14 residues long. Trimming cost V 3 bases and J 6 bases; bases outside gene matches: 7. CDR3 bases: TGTGCCAGCAGCCAGTCCGGGACAGGAGCCGAGCAGTACTTC. Translating it yields CASSQSGTGAEQYF.

V is TRBV5-1 and J is TRBJ2-3; 7 bases line up with TRBD1. V lost 3 bases, J lost 2 bases, and 6 bases stayed unmatched. Germline V gene data show CDR1 as SGHRS and CDR2 as YFSETQ. This CDR3 has 15 amino acids. The CDR3 loop reads CASSYRQGPTDTQYF. CDR3 nucleotides: TGCGCCAGCAGCTATAGACAGGGACCCACAGATACGCAGTATTTT.

The chain recombines TRBV24-1 with TRBJ1-1; D perhaps matches TRBD1 (5 bases). Per the germline V gene, CDR1 is KGHDR and CDR2 is SFDVKD. This CDR3 contains 15 residues. The V gene lost 5 bases and the J gene lost 6 bases, with 18 bases spanning the gap. The DNA of the CDR3 is TGTGCCACCAGTGGCTCCGGGGGGGGTCGATCTGAAGCTTTCTTT. Translating it yields CATSGSGGGRSEAFF.

The gene calls are TRBV5-1 and TRBJ2-3; 8 bases agree with TRBD1. Germline trimming cut 4 bases from V and 4 bases from J; bases unmatched to any gene: 5. The CDR3 length is 14 residues. Per the germline V gene, CDR1 is SGHRS and CDR2 is YFSETQ. The CDR3 is CASSQDRVPDTQYF. The CDR3 coding sequence is TGCGCCAGCAGCCAGGACAGGGTCCCAGATACGCAGTATTTT.

DNA for the CDR3: TGTGCCAGCAGCACAGGTGGAGGGGGGGGCCATCGGTGGGAGACCCAGTACTTC. It specifies CASSTGGGGGHRWETQYF. The chain joins TRBV7-8 to TRBJ2-5; tentative D call: TRBD2 (7 bases). The CDR3 totals 18 residues. V gave up 5 bases and J gave up 5 bases, with 27 bases separating them. CDR1 SGHVS and CDR2 FQNEAQ come from the germline V gene.

The chain couples TRBV6-5 to TRBJ1-1; TRBD1 matches 9 bases. There are 14 residues in the CDR3. From germline, CDR1 is MNHEY and CDR2 SVGAGI. The V gene end was trimmed by 4 bases and the J gene end by 3 bases; junction bases not matched to a gene: 3. For the CDR3, the DNA is TGTGCCAGCAGTTTCGGACAGGGGTACACTGAAGCTTTCTTT. Translating gives CASSFGQGYTEAFF.

This chain connects TRBV11-2 to TRBJ1-6; TRBD1 is a possible D gene (6 bases). The ends were cut back, 1 base at V and 10 bases at J, with 17 bases in the middle. The CDR3 length is 16 residues. The germline CDR1 and CDR2 sequences are SGHAT and FQNNGV. The CDR3 loop reads CASSLGAGGARSPLHF. The CDR3 coding sequence is TGTGCCAGCAGCTTAGGGGCGGGGGGCGCGAGATCACCCCTCCACTTT.

This clone was found once. This chain uses TRBV29-1 with TRBJ1-2; D not resolved. The CDR3 consists of 13 residues. V lost 2 bases and J 6 bases, leaving 13 bases between the germline ends. Germline V gene sequence: CDR1 SQVTM, CDR2 ANQGSEA. The CDR3 loop reads CSVETVTPNGYTF. The CDR3 nucleotides are TGCAGCGTTGAAACGGTTACCCCCAATGGCTACACCTTC. The variable domain in full, with the rest retrieved from reference TRBV29-1 and TRBJ1-2, is SAVISQKPSRDICQRGTSLTIQCQVDSQVTMMFWYRQQPGQSLTLIATANQGSEATYESGFVIDKFPISRPNLTFSTLTVSNMSPEDSSIYLCSVETVTPNGYTFGSGTRLTVV.

The gene calls are TRBV29-1 and TRBJ1-1, with TRBD1 matching 7 bases. The CDR3 has 14 amino acids. Germline assignment: CDR1 SQVTM and CDR2 ANQGSEA. Trimming at V came to 4 bases and at J to 0 bases, leaving 5 bases not matched to a gene. The CDR3 DNA sequence: TGCAGCGTTGGCAGGGGGGTAATGAACACTGAAGCTTTCTTT. It codes for CSVGRGVMNTEAFF.

The CDR3 DNA sequence: TGTGCCAGCAGCTCCAACCCGGGGGGGGACACTGAAGCTTTCTTT. This sequence encodes CASSSNPGGDTEAFF. J is TRBJ1-1 and V is TRBV5-5; perhaps TRBD1 as D (5 bases). The V and J ends lost 3 bases and 3 bases respectively, with 15 bases between them. This CDR3 contains 15 residues. Germline V gene data show CDR1 as SGHKS and CDR2 as YYEKEE (reference sequence).

In regard to this clone: Other DNA sequences from this sample encode an identical CDR3 as well. V usage is TRBV27 and J usage is TRBJ1-6; 7 bases agree with TRBD1. CDR1 and CDR2 from the germline V gene are MNHEY and SMNVEV (reference sequence). This CDR3 has 15 residues. Trimming cost V 6 bases and J 3 bases; bases outside gene matches: 5. CDR3 sequence (DNA): TGTGCCAGCAGCCTACAGGGGCTCTATAATTCACCCCTCCACTTT. Translating it yields CASSLQGLYNSPLHF.

V is TRBV6-1 and J is TRBJ1-4; 7 bases line up with TRBD1. Germline V gives CDR1 MNHNS, CDR2 SASEGT. The CDR3 is 15 amino acids. J lost 10 bases, V lost 0 bases, and 8 bases had no gene match. CDR3: CASSEAGAGGRKLFF. CDR3 bases: TGTGCCAGCAGTGAAGCGGGGGCAGGGGGGCGAAAACTGTTTTTT.

CDR3 DNA sequence: TGTGCCAGCAGTTACTCGACTGTCCAGGGCACTGAAGCTTTCTTT. Encoded protein: CASSYSTVQGTEAFF. V gene TRBV6-5 combines with J gene TRBJ1-1; a possible D gene is TRBD1 (5 bases). Germline V lookup: CDR1 MNHEY, CDR2 SVGAGI. CDR3 length equals 15 residues. Deletions cut 0 bases from V and 4 bases from J, with 12 bases between.

The chain has TRBV7-2 and TRBJ1-6; a possible D gene is TRBD1 (6 bases). V lost 6 bases to trimming and J lost 4 bases, with 13 bases between them. The CDR3 length is 15 residues. CDR1 and CDR2 (germline): SGHTA, FQGNSA. The CDR3 DNA reads TGTGCCAGCAGAGGCGGGGGGCTTTATAATTCACCCCTCCACTTT. This sequence encodes CASRGGGLYNSPLHF.

Only one count was recorded for this clone. V usage is TRBV18 and J usage is TRBJ1-1; D not resolved. The CDR3 length is 13 residues. The germline CDR1 and CDR2 sequences are KGHSH and LQKENI. V was clipped by 0 bases and J by 2 bases, with 4 bases between them. CDR3 DNA: TGTGCCAGCTCACCACCCCTAAACACTGAAGCTTTCTTT. Its translation: CASSPPLNTEAFF.

The V and J genes are TRBV5-1 and TRBJ2-5; D call uncertain. Trimming cost V 4 bases and J 2 bases, with 15 bases left between them. Germline CDR1 and CDR2: SGHRS and YFSETQ. There are 15 residues in the CDR3. The CDR3 protein is CASSRQADRQETQYF. The CDR3 DNA is TGCGCCAGCAGCCGCCAGGCAGACCGTCAAGAGACCCAGTACTTC.

The V gene is TRBV27, the J gene TRBJ2-5; 8 bases align to TRBD1. The V gene's germline CDR1 is MNHEY and CDR2 SMNVEV (reference sequence). J lost 5 bases, V lost 6 bases, and 14 bases had no gene match. The CDR3 length is 16 residues. The CDR3 here is CASSHTGQEFWETQYF. The CDR3, as DNA: TGTGCCAGCAGCCATACGGGACAGGAGTTCTGGGAGACCCAGTACTTC.

This clone has more than one count but fewer than ten. The chain joins TRBV29-1 to TRBJ1-5, with 7 nucleotides matching TRBD1. CDR1 SQVTM and CDR2 ANQGSEA come from the germline V gene. The CDR3 has 13 residues. Trimming took 6 bases from V and 3 from J; bases not matched to a gene: 5. For the CDR3, the DNA is TGCAGCGTCGCGGGACAGATCAATCAGCCCCAGCATTTT. Translating gives CSVAGQINQPQHF.